This record covers a single TCR beta chain. Germline V gene lookup returns CDR1 SGHDT and CDR2 YYEEEE. This CDR3 contains 13 residues. Trimming pared 4 bases from V and 4 bases from J, leaving 12 bases between. The sample originates from a study of control samples from healthy donors and cancer patients. Assay used: immunoSEQ multiplex PCR; TCRdb lists only in-frame clones, some missing. The table has over 150,000 clones, over 85% seen once. The chain carries TRBV5-6 and TRBJ2-7; possible D gene TRBD2, 5 bases. The specimen was blood. This TCR came from a man between 40 and 49 years old in good health. The CDR3 loop reads CASSETGRYEQYF. In DNA form, the CDR3 reads TGTGCCAGCAGCGAGACTGGGAGATACGAGCAGTACTTC.